Sequencing of this T cell receptor (beta chain) was carried out in a study of CD8+CD57+ T cells in acquired aplastic anemia. The wider study: Across the sorted CD4+ and CD8+ cells, DNA amounts averaged 3.2 ug.

General study findings and limits: Between patients and controls, CD8+ Simpson's diversity did not vary significantly. Between patients and controls, about 30 CD8+ CDR3 sequences were found in common.

The germline CDR1 and CDR2 sequences are MNHNS and SASEGT. The V end was cut by 5 bases, the J end by 10 bases, with 14 bases between. The CDR3 runs to 12 residues. The TCR beta profiling, which covered VDJ combination and CDR3 sequence, was carried out using genomic DNA as the template. TCRdb fed the reads into MiXCR, producing one record per CDR3 protein. The sample consists of roughly 58,000 distinct CDR3 sequences, 45% to 70% of them appearing once. This clonotype has at least ten counts. Antigen specificity is unknown. Sample: sorted CD4+, CD8+, or CD8+CD57+ T cells (not recorded which) from PBMCs. V is TRBV6-1 and J is TRBJ1-2; D gene ambiguous. The clonotype comes from a human donor in good health, serving as a control. The chain's CDR3 is CASSNLPEAYTF. The CDR3, as DNA: TGTGCCAGCAGTAATCTCCCCGAGGCCTACACCTTC.